Given below is one T cell receptor beta chain in context. This clone was picked up a small number of times. It has no known antigen specificity. One end of the junction does not line up with germline, which may come from a read error. The cohort comprised fewer than 700 healthy bone marrow donors. Cohort members were all nominally healthy when sampled, although unrecorded immune exposures were likely present. The donor tested CMV seropositive and was one of the 289 seropositive cohort members. A peripheral blood sample was collected from each donor, and TCR beta sequencing was performed on peripheral blood mononuclear cells. The Qiagen DNeasy Blood Extraction Kit was used to extract genomic DNA from the blood cell samples. This entry belongs to a study of cytomegalovirus exposure and HLA in healthy donors (dated by TCRdb to 2016 to 2017). General notes on the study: An earlier analysis of some 600 of the donors reported about 280 Gb of sequence data and about 120 million unique TCR beta sequences obtained from roughly 170 million T cells. Class I and class II HLA loci were covered by the typing at four-digit resolution. Because of strong linkage in the cohort, roughly five DR-DQ haplotypes were treated as single units for association and clustering. The number of typed donors differed by locus: 629-630 for A, B, C, DRB1 and DQB1; about 520 for DQA1; around 580 for DPA1; and roughly 470 for DPB1. Along with the approximately 650-subject first cohort, a separate validation cohort of around 110 different subjects was used. An earlier analysis of about 600 of the donors used high-throughput TCR beta sequencing to judge whether each TCR beta V gene segment behaved as functional or pseudogenic. Across roughly 420 genotyped donors of the cohort, an average of approximately 240,000 unique TCR beta nucleotide sequences per donor were sequenced, and approximately 17% of those sequences were non-productive. Roughly 300 gigabases of sequencing data and tens of millions of unique TCR sequences were included in an early release covering around 600 HLA-typed donors. Rather than drawing on any new phenotypic data, the later analysis identified candidate immune exposures from TCR beta sequences and the way those sequences occurred across donors. Every repertoire in the discovery cohort had been generated on one and the same sequencing platform. Genome-wide SNP genotypes for about 55% of the 666 donors were used in a later genetic analysis, which treated that subset as a discovery cohort. Among the roughly 380 genotyped donors, around 81% belonged to the genetic ancestry cluster associated with self-reported Caucasian donors. The aim of the study was to test whether cataloging public T cell receptors could identify signatures of past pathogen exposure. The study combined high-throughput TCR immunosequencing, statistical association of individual TCRs with disease status, and machine learning to predict cytomegalovirus infection status. Donor age, sex, ethnicity and CMV serostatus were collected together with the repertoire data. To study patterns of TCR occurrence, a later analysis re-analyzed previously published TCR beta repertoires from around 660 donors and added high-resolution HLA genotyping. The T cell repertoires of some 670 subjects were profiled by immunosequencing and related to cytomegalovirus serostatus.

The research as a whole found: Over 15 rarely observed V segments, including chromosome 9 orphons, were excluded from the earlier analysis of about 610 of the donors because counts were too low. In a later analysis, the rate of TCR association differed among HLA loci, with DRB1 alleles having the most associated TCRs and HLA-C alleles having the fewest. Some IMGT-functional V segments, including TRBV6-2 and TRBV6-3, could not be distinguished by the 87-base-pair reads and were therefore excluded. HLA typing was unavailable for some donors at each locus, so association tests used only the typed subset. According to a later analysis, parvovirus B19, influenza, CMV and Epstein-Barr virus appeared linked to several top co-occurrence clusters. A later analysis found that HLA-associated TCR beta chains were more clonally expanded and had lower generation probabilities than equally common non-associated chains. According to a later genetic analysis, donors in an Asian-associated ancestry cluster had fewer N-insertions in productive TCRs than the approximately 700-donor mean. For the cohort, immune exposure information was limited to CMV serostatus. Most CMV-associated TCR beta chains appeared to be HLA-restricted in a later analysis, and the HLA associations seemed to be driven largely by CMV exposure. Most TCR sequences were seen in very few donors, while some public TCRs were found in many individuals. In a later analysis, more than 15,000 TCR beta sequences were associated with specific HLA alleles at a false discovery rate of 0.05. Correlated functional status among segregating V segments might reflect linkage disequilibrium, but an unknown experimental factor could not be ruled out. This cohort had only TCR beta chains sequenced, and the lack of alpha or paired-chain data limited which features could be detected. The presence/absence analyses assumed that sequencing depth was roughly uniform across donors, and that assumption may not be true. A few of the identified cytomegalovirus-associated TCR beta chains were confirmed in vitro to be specific for cytomegalovirus antigens. In the study, around 150 TCR beta chains were listed as associated with cytomegalovirus. In a later genetic analysis, a missense DCLRE1C variant was associated with V-gene and J-gene trimming of TCR beta chains, and the association was replicated in an independent cohort. The sequencing pipeline was judged likely to have produced a cluster of highly shared sequence variants as a technical artifact. In an earlier analysis of some 640 of the donors, most TCR beta V segments were observed in productive rearrangements about 87% or about 30% of the time, broadly matching IMGT annotations. The classifier was reported to diagnose cytomegalovirus status with high specificity and sensitivity in both the original and validation cohorts. Assigning TCR associations to individual alleles was difficult when HLA alleles, especially DR and DQ, strongly co-occurred. A further reported finding was that TCR beta sequences accurately predicted the HLA-A and HLA-B alleles for most subjects in the first cohort. The authors suggested that the approach could potentially be extended to other disease states and immunological phenotypes.

The library relied on the immunoSEQ multiplex PCR assay. For the multiplex PCR, a mixture combining 60 forward primers for TCR Vbeta segments and 13 reverse primers for TCR Jbeta segments was used. The CDR3 region of rearranged TCR beta genes was amplified from genomic DNA by a multiplex PCR assay. On the Illumina HiSeq System, the amplified TCR beta libraries were sequenced as 87-base-pair reads. The authors processed their data as follows. A later analysis counted approximately 76 million unique TCR beta chains across the 600 to 850 repertoires, and around 9.9 million of these chains were shared by at least two donors. Raw reads were error-corrected and collapsed into unique sequences by a nearest-neighbor algorithm in which closely related sequences were merged to remove PCR and sequencing errors. To assign V, D and J gene segments, CDR3 sequences were aligned to IMGT reference sequences. For a sequence to be retained, a match of at least six nucleotides was required to both a V gene segment and a J gene segment. A rearrangement was called productive if the CDR3 had no stop codons and remained in frame with V and J, and every other rearrangement was called non-productive. Following IMGT convention, CDR3 was defined as the stretch from the second conserved V-encoded cysteine up to the conserved J-encoded phenylalanine. The earlier analysis of about 620 of the donors excluded sequences that lacked an unambiguous match to a single V gene segment. In an earlier analysis of 450 to 700 of the donors, V segments were called functional above 56.7% productive rearrangements and were called segregating when the between-donor standard deviation exceeded 5%. To diagnose cytomegalovirus status from the catalog of TCR beta chain sequences, a statistical classification framework was built. V and J gene assignment, in a later analysis, came from comparing TCR nucleotide sequences with IMGT/GENE-DB human TR gene sequences. A later analysis assigned CDR3 sequences and most-parsimonious VDJ recombination scenarios with the TCRdist pipeline. A later analysis defined each TCR beta chain by its CDR3 amino acid sequence plus V-gene family, and excluded reads lacking a unique V-gene family. In a later analysis, approximately 640 highly shared, low-generation-probability nucleotide sequences were removed to address suspected cross-contamination and a sequencing artifact. A later analysis calculated a clonal expansion index for each public chain from normalized within-repertoire ranks of inferred template counts. In a later analysis, generation probabilities were computed using a VDJ recombination model fitted to out-of-frame rearrangements, and the results were checked against IGoR. A later analysis scored TCR-TCR, TCR-HLA and TCR-CMV co-occurrence with hypergeometric tests, applying a repertoire-size bias correction to TCR pairs. A later analysis estimated false discovery rates by permuting HLA or CMV assignments 20 times. In a later analysis, co-occurring TCRs were grouped with DBSCAN, and TCRdist sequence similarity was added when clustering was performed within HLA-allele-positive subsets. For co-occurrence clustering, repertoires with fewer than 30,000 or more than 120,000 public chains were excluded, along with five repertoires with anomalous nucleotide sharing. This immuneACCESS table, as held by TCRdb, lists in-frame sequences with V and J called but not all clones. Of the missing ones, under half trace to an unresolved V gene in checked studies; the others have no known cause. Clonal size and the V and J genes are those of that table, whereas D and trimming came from the DNA. The sample data list 100,000 or so clones, and 9.5% to 15% of these were observed just once. The ten largest account for 15% to 20% of the sample.

Via the germline V gene (reference sequence), CDR1 is MNHEY and CDR2 SMNVEV. The cysteine opens and the phenylalanine closes a CDR3 of 15 amino acids. Only CDR3 DNA remains: 45 bases, in frame from the first base. This receptor was identified in a man in his forties in good health and CMV-seropositive. Sequencing was done on a sample of PBMCs. The sequence links TRBV27 to TRBJ2-1, with TRBD1 perhaps the D gene, on 5 matching bases. The CDR3 protein is CASTLRWGSYNEQFF. The DNA is as follows: TGTGCCAGCACTTTACGATGGGGCAGCTACAATGAGCAGTTCTTC.